A single sample gave rise to the 24 T cell receptor beta chains below, sequenced in a study of identifying expanded T cells in peripheral blood (dated by TCRdb to between 2018 and 2020). Library preparation used the immunoSEQ multiplex PCR assay. TCRdb stores this immuneACCESS table with in-frame sequences only. Part of the clones is absent; in the studies checked, under half of the shortfall reflects unresolved V genes, and no reason is known for the rest. The sample table holds about 58,000 clones, of which approximately 89% were seen once. The ten largest make up around 3.5% of the sample. Input material: blood. The receptors come from a person aged 18 to 75 in good health.

This sequence joins TRBV19 and TRBJ1-5; 7 bases fit TRBD1. This CDR3 contains 14 residues. Germline CDR1 LNHDA, CDR2 SQIVND (reference sequence). The V segment lost 6 bases and the J segment 5 bases; nucleotides outside the gene matches: 7. CDR3 residues: CASRKKTGDQPQHF. For the CDR3, the DNA is TGTGCCAGTAGGAAAAAAACAGGGGATCAGCCCCAGCATTTT. The full variable domain, in which reference TRBV19 and TRBJ1-5 provide the parts outside the CDR3, is DGGITQSPKYLFRKEGQNVTLSCEQNLNHDAMYWYRQDPGQGLRLIYYSQIVNDFQKGDIAEGYSVSREKKESFPLTVTSAQKNPTAFYLCASRKKTGDQPQHFGDGTRLSIL.

The rearrangement joins TRBV25-1 to TRBJ2-7; D is perhaps TRBD1 (5 bases). The CDR3 length is 12 residues. Germline lookup yields CDR1 MGHDK and CDR2 SYGVNS. V lost 5 bases and J 4 bases, leaving 9 bases between the germline ends. CDR3 protein: CASSPGLYEQYF. As DNA, the CDR3 is TGTGCCAGCAGTCCAGGGCTGTACGAGCAGTACTTC.

This rearrangement joins TRBV5-5 to TRBJ2-7, with a tentative D call TRBD2 (6 bases). CDR1 is SGHKS and CDR2 is YYEKEE in the germline V gene (reference sequence). CDR3 length equals 15 residues. Trimming left V 2 bases short and J 4 bases short, with 16 bases between. The DNA of the CDR3 is TGTGCCAGCAGCTTCCCGGGGCCGGGGGAGTACGAGCAGTACTTC. The encoded protein is CASSFPGPGEYEQYF.

In DNA form, the CDR3 reads TGTGCCAGCAGCGCAGACCCAGGGCCGAACACTGAAGCTTTCTTT. Its protein is CASSADPGPNTEAFF. This sequence joins TRBV9 and TRBJ1-1, with a possible D match to TRBD1 (5 bases). Trimming removed 3 bases from V and 1 base from J, with 13 bases in between. The CDR3 extends over 15 amino acids. The germline CDR1 and CDR2 sequences are SGDLS and YYNGEE.

The chain carries TRBV7-2 and TRBJ2-7; D is ambiguous. CDR1 is SGHTA and CDR2 is FQGNSA in the germline V gene. Trimming took off 0 bases at V and 2 bases at J, with 8 bases between the two ends. The CDR3 loop spans 14 amino acids. The CDR3 bases are TGTGCCAGCAGCTTAGCACATGCCACCTACGAGCAGTACTTC. It yields the protein CASSLAHATYEQYF.

This clone was observed once. The genes are TRBV29-1 and TRBJ1-1; D is unclear. Germline loops: CDR1 SQVTM, CDR2 ANQGSEA. V shed 6 bases and J shed 7 bases, with 12 bases lying between them. The CDR3 loop spans 11 amino acids. CDR3 amino acids: CSVAPASEAFF. Here the CDR3 DNA reads TGCAGCGTCGCGCCGGCCAGTGAAGCTTTCTTT.

The chain carries TRBV5-6 and TRBJ1-2; no clear D. This CDR3 has 12 amino acids. The germline V gene encodes CDR1 SGHDT and CDR2 YYEEEE. V lost 4 bases to trimming and J lost 1 base, with 5 bases between them. CDR3 sequence (DNA): TGTGCCAGCAGCCTATTTAACTATGGCTACACCTTC. Its translation: CASSLFNYGYTF.

The chain employs TRBV9 and TRBJ1-4; D not certain. V gave up 1 base and J gave up 1 base, with 8 bases separating them. Germline CDR1 SGDLS, CDR2 YYNGEE. This CDR3 has 15 amino acids. CDR3 coding DNA: TGTGCCAGCAGCGTATGGGGAGGAACTAATGAAAAACTGTTTTTT. This codes for CASSVWGGTNEKLFF. The whole variable domain, filled in from reference TRBV9 and TRBJ1-4, reads DSGVTQTPKHLITATGQRVTLRCSPRSGDLSVYWYQQSLDQGLQFLIQYYNGEERAKGNILERFSAQQFPDLHSELNLSSLELGDSALYFCASSVWGGTNEKLFFGSGTQLSVL.

V and J are TRBV27 and TRBJ2-1; tentatively, D is TRBD1 (5 bases). Trimming stripped 3 bases from V and 4 bases from J, with 7 bases between. Germline V lookup: CDR1 MNHEY, CDR2 SMNVEV (reference sequence). This CDR3 has 13 residues. The CDR3 sequence is CASSFNRYNEQFF. DNA for the CDR3: TGTGCCAGCAGTTTTAACAGGTACAATGAGCAGTTCTTC.

The V call is TRBV6-6, the J call TRBJ2-1; 12 bases are a match to TRBD1. This CDR3 spans 14 amino acids. CDR1 and CDR2 from the germline V gene are MNHNY and SVGAGI (reference sequence). The ends lost 6 bases at V and 4 bases at J; junction bases unmatched: 1. DNA for the CDR3: TGTGCCAGCAGGGGACAGGGGGCGTACAATGAGCAGTTCTTC. Protein: CASRGQGAYNEQFF.

Here the CDR3 DNA reads TGTGCCAGCAGCTCGGGGGGGCCCTTTCAGTATAATTCACCCCTCCACTTT. The encoded protein is CASSSGGPFQYNSPLHF. The chain joins TRBV5-6 to TRBJ1-6; D is possibly TRBD1 (6 bases). Between the trimmed V and J ends, which lost 3 bases and 4 bases, there was a span of 17 bases. The CDR3 sequence is 17 residues long. Germline V CDR1 and CDR2: SGHDT, YYEEEE.

V usage is TRBV4-2 and J usage is TRBJ2-3; TRBD2 agrees at 8 bases. V trimming: 2 bases; J trimming: 6 bases; junction bases outside the gene matches: 7. This CDR3 is 15 amino acids long. CDR1 and CDR2 (germline): LGHNA, YNFKEQ. The CDR3 region is CASSQNSLAGDTQYF. The CDR3 region has the DNA TGTGCCAGCAGCCAAAATTCTTTAGCGGGGGATACGCAGTATTTT.

This chain joins TRBV4-3 and TRBJ1-2; D is uncertain. Germline V CDR1 and CDR2: LGHNA, YSLEER. There are 15 residues in the CDR3. V dropped 0 bases and J dropped 4 bases, with 12 bases sitting between them. The chain's CDR3 is CASSQDGRLVYGYTF. The CDR3 nucleotides are TGCGCCAGCAGCCAAGATGGCAGGCTGGTCTATGGCTACACCTTC.

V usage is TRBV5-1 and J usage is TRBJ2-1; 12 nucleotides agree with TRBD2. CDR3 length equals 14 residues. V was pared by 1 base and J by 10 bases, with 3 bases of the junction left unmatched. In germline, CDR1 is SGHRS, CDR2 YFSETQ. The CDR3 loop is CASSLTGTSGEQFF. CDR3 bases: TGCGCCAGCAGCTTGACCGGGACTAGCGGGGAGCAGTTCTTC.

The chain employs TRBV5-6 and TRBJ2-3, with 9 bases lining up with TRBD1. The V and J ends lost 7 bases and 3 bases, in that order; junction bases with no gene match: 6. Germline lookup yields CDR1 SGHDT and CDR2 YYEEEE. The length of the CDR3 is 14 residues. The CDR3 here is CASGRDRDTDTQYF. CDR3 nucleotide sequence: TGTGCCAGCGGCCGGGACAGGGATACAGATACGCAGTATTTT. Full variable domain (rest looked up from reference TRBV5-6 and TRBJ2-3): DAGVTQSPTHLIKTRGQQVTLRCSPKSGHDTVSWYQQALGQGPQFIFQYYEEEERQRGNFPDRFSGHQFPNYSSELNVNALLLGDSALYLCASGRDRDTDTQYFGPGTRLTVL.

The rearrangement uses TRBV7-8 and TRBJ2-5, with D uncertain. V lost 2 bases, J lost 5 bases, and 3 bases lay in between. CDR1 is SGHVS and CDR2 is FQNEAQ in the germline V gene. The CDR3 is 11 residues long. CDR3 sequence: CASSLLETQYF. The CDR3 bases are TGTGCCAGCAGCTTACTGGAGACCCAGTACTTC. Supplemented by reference TRBV7-8 and TRBJ2-5, the full variable domain reads GAGVSQSPRYKVAKRGQDVALRCDPISGHVSLFWYQQALGQGPEFLTYFQNEAQLDKSGLPSDRFFAERPEGSVSTLKIQRTQQEDSAVYLCASSLLETQYFGPGTRLLVL.

The genes are TRBV9 and TRBJ1-6; no clear D gene. This CDR3 spans 14 amino acids. Trimming left V 3 bases short and J 4 bases short, with 8 bases between. The V gene's germline CDR1 is SGDLS and CDR2 YYNGEE. CDR3 protein: CASSERRYNSPLHF. DNA of the CDR3: TGTGCCAGCAGCGAACGACGGTATAATTCACCCCTCCACTTT.

This rearrangement joins TRBV11-3 to TRBJ2-6; D call uncertain. The V and J ends lost 1 base and 7 bases respectively, with 8 bases between them. The V gene's germline CDR1 is SGHNT and CDR2 YENEEA. CDR3 length equals 14 residues. The CDR3 bases are TGTGCCAGCAGCTTAGGGACCGGTGCCAACGTCCTGACTTTC. Translated: CASSLGTGANVLTF.

This chain connects TRBV27 to TRBJ2-7, with TRBD2 as a possible D gene (6 bases). CDR1 MNHEY and CDR2 SMNVEV come from the germline V gene (reference sequence). The V end lost 3 bases, the J end lost 2 bases, and 14 bases lay between the germline ends. The length of the CDR3 is 15 residues. The CDR3 reads CASSFGSTGAYEQYF. The CDR3 region has the DNA TGTGCCAGCAGTTTTGGTTCGACGGGGGCCTACGAGCAGTACTTC.

The count of this clone is one. The chain combines TRBV11-2 with TRBJ2-1; 11 bases agree with TRBD2. This CDR3 has 15 residues. V shed 6 bases and J 5 bases; nucleotides not matched to a gene: 6. CDR1 is SGHAT, CDR2 FQNNGV, per germline. CDR3 DNA sequence: TGTGCCAGCAGGCGTCTAGCGGGAGGACACAATGAGCAGTTCTTC. Residues: CASRRLAGGHNEQFF.

The gene calls are TRBV5-6 and TRBJ1-3; D remains unclear. The V gene's germline CDR1 is SGHDT and CDR2 YYEEEE. This CDR3 comprises 14 residues. Trimming stripped 1 base from V and 0 bases from J, with 5 bases between. The CDR3 nucleotides are TGTGCCAGCAGCTTGCTGGGCTCTGGAAACACCATATATTTT. It encodes CASSLLGSGNTIYF. The full variable domain, in which reference TRBV5-6 and TRBJ1-3 provide the parts outside the CDR3, is DAGVTQSPTHLIKTRGQQVTLRCSPKSGHDTVSWYQQALGQGPQFIFQYYEEEERQRGNFPDRFSGHQFPNYSSELNVNALLLGDSALYLCASSLLGSGNTIYFGEGSWLTVV.

Concerning this clone: Other DNA variants within this sample encode the same CDR3. The genes are TRBV27 and TRBJ2-7; no clear D gene. Germline CDR1 MNHEY, CDR2 SMNVEV (reference sequence). Trimming cost V 2 bases and J 1 base, with 6 bases left between them. This CDR3 is 13 amino acids long. The CDR3 here is CASSLTVSYEQYF. For the CDR3, the DNA is TGTGCCAGCAGTTTAACAGTATCCTACGAGCAGTACTTC.

J is TRBJ2-7 and V is TRBV4-3; TRBD2 is a possible D gene (5 bases). Germline CDR1 and CDR2: LGHNA and YSLEER. V gave up 0 bases and J gave up 3 bases, with 12 bases separating them. The CDR3 extends over 15 amino acids. The CDR3 DNA is TGCGCCAGCAGCCAAGATAGAGGGTACTTCTACGAGCAGTACTTC. Its translation: CASSQDRGYFYEQYF.

The J gene is TRBJ1-1, the V gene TRBV6-6; D ambiguous. The CDR3 is made up of 13 amino acids. Germline CDR1 and CDR2: MNHNY and SVGAGI (reference sequence). V lost 2 bases, J lost 5 bases, and 9 bases lay in between. DNA of the CDR3: TGTGCCAGCAGTTACCAGGTACTGACTGAAGCTTTCTTT. Amino acids: CASSYQVLTEAFF.